The sequence of this T cell receptor beta chain was determined in a study of spatial heterogeneity in lung cancer. Trimming removed 3 bases at V and 8 bases at J, with 11 bases between. The CDR3 covers 13 residues. CDR1 is SNHLY and CDR2 is FYNNEI in the germline V gene. TCRdb used MiXCR to reprocess the 5' RACE reads, holding one entry per CDR3 protein. The data show under 50,000 distinct CDR3 sequences, 5.2% seen once. Time point defined: sample taken at primary tumor resection. Sequencing of whole RNA from tumor, nontumor lung or frozen PBMC involved no sorting. This clonotype was seen repeatedly, ten times or more.

Sequences were derived from PBMCs, sampled at surgery. The chain carries TRBV2 and TRBJ2-1; D gene ambiguous. This TCR came from a female donor with early-stage non-small cell lung cancer. The DNA for the CDR3 is TGTGCCAGCAGTGAGATGGTCCAGGATGAGCAGTTCTTC. Translated: CASSEMVQDEQFF.